This T cell receptor beta chain emerged from a study of cytomegalovirus exposure and HLA in healthy donors (dated by TCRdb to 2016 to 2017). Regarding the research as a whole: In an earlier analysis of 587 of the donors, 250 to 350 Gb of sequence data and some 120 million unique TCR beta sequences from 150 million to 200 million T cells were reported. The study was designed to test whether signatures of past pathogen exposure could be identified by cataloging public T cell receptors. Along with the approximately 700-subject first cohort, a separate validation cohort of 120 different subjects was used. Donor age, sex, ethnicity and CMV serostatus were collected together with the repertoire data. In an earlier analysis of roughly 580 of the donors, high-throughput TCR beta sequencing was used to judge whether each TCR beta V gene segment behaved as functional or pseudogenic. Of the approximately 400 genotyped donors, less than 85% were placed in the genetic ancestry cluster associated with self-reported Caucasian donors. Using immunosequencing, the study profiled T cell repertoires from 640 or so subjects and related those repertoires to cytomegalovirus serostatus. Among a few hundred genotyped donors of the cohort, an average of about 240,000 unique TCR beta nucleotide sequences were sequenced per donor, 15% to 20% of them non-productive. Both class I and class II loci were covered by HLA typing, at four-digit resolution. In the later analysis, no new phenotypic data were used to find candidate immune exposures; instead, reliance was placed on TCR beta sequences and their occurrence across donors. Because of strong linkage in the cohort, five DR-DQ haplotypes were treated as single units for association and clustering. The study combined high-throughput TCR immunosequencing, statistical association of individual TCRs with disease status, and machine learning to predict cytomegalovirus infection status. In a later genetic analysis, genome-wide SNP genotypes for about 65% of the roughly 700 donors were used, and that subset was treated as a discovery cohort. Typing coverage differed by locus: A, B, C, DRB1 and DQB1 were typed in roughly 620-640 donors, DQA1 in 500 to 550, DPA1 in 606, and DPB1 in roughly 450. To study patterns of TCR occurrence, a later analysis re-analyzed previously published TCR beta repertoires from 666 donors and added high-resolution HLA genotyping. Every discovery cohort repertoire had been produced on one sequencing platform. Approximately 310 gigabases of sequencing data and tens of millions of unique TCR sequences were included in an early release covering roughly 700 HLA-typed donors.

From its cysteine to its phenylalanine, the CDR3 spans 14 amino acids. The DNA shown is the 42-base CDR3, in frame from base 1. The germline V gene supplies CDR1 MNHEY and CDR2 SVGAGI. V and J lose 8 bases and 10 bases, and a span of 18 bases separates them. The library was prepared using the immunoSEQ multiplex PCR assay. For the multiplex PCR, a mixture combining 60 forward primers for TCR Vbeta segments and 13 reverse primers for TCR Jbeta segments was used. A multiplex PCR assay on genomic DNA amplified the CDR3 region of rearranged TCR beta genes. Amplified TCR beta libraries were sequenced as 87-base-pair reads on the Illumina HiSeq System. Turning to the authors' computational methods: A later analysis counted approximately 84 million unique TCR beta chains across the 550 to 700 repertoires, and some 12 million of these chains were shared by at least two donors. A nearest-neighbor algorithm error-corrected the raw reads and collapsed the reads into unique sequences, merging closely related sequences to remove PCR and sequencing errors. Alignment of CDR3 sequences to IMGT reference sequences was used to assign V, D and J gene segments. Each retained sequence needed at least a six-nucleotide match to both a V gene segment and a J gene segment. A rearrangement counted as productive if the CDR3 had no stop codons and remained in frame with V and J, and every other rearrangement counted as non-productive. CDR3 was defined according to IMGT convention as the region running from the second conserved V-encoded cysteine to the conserved J-encoded phenylalanine. Sequences without an unambiguous match to a single V gene segment were excluded from the earlier analysis of about 600 of the donors. In an earlier analysis of about 590 of the donors, a V segment was called functional when productive rearrangements were above 56.7%, and segregating when the standard deviation between donors exceeded 5%. To diagnose cytomegalovirus status from the catalog of TCR beta chain sequences, a statistical classification framework was built. A later analysis assigned V and J genes by comparing TCR nucleotide sequences with IMGT/GENE-DB human TR gene sequences. A later analysis assigned CDR3 sequences and most-parsimonious VDJ recombination scenarios with the TCRdist pipeline. In a later analysis, every TCR beta chain was defined by the combination of its CDR3 amino acid sequence and its V-gene family, and reads without a unique V-gene family were dropped. As a way to deal with suspected cross-contamination and a sequencing artifact, a later analysis dropped approximately 570 nucleotide sequences that were highly shared and had low generation probability. For each public chain, a later analysis derived a clonal expansion index from normalized ranks of inferred template counts within each repertoire. Generation probabilities in a later analysis came from a VDJ recombination model fitted to out-of-frame rearrangements, and those results were checked against IGoR. Hypergeometric tests were used in a later analysis to score TCR-TCR, TCR-HLA and TCR-CMV co-occurrence, with a repertoire-size bias correction applied to the TCR pairs. In a later analysis, false discovery rates were estimated by permuting HLA or CMV assignments 20 times. A later analysis grouped co-occurring TCRs with DBSCAN, adding TCRdist sequence similarity when clustering within HLA-allele-positive subsets. Co-occurrence clustering excluded repertoires with fewer than 30,000 or more than 120,000 public chains, plus five with anomalous nucleotide sharing. TCRdb holds this immuneACCESS table with in-frame rearrangements only. Some clones are missing; in checked studies, unresolved V genes explain under half, and the rest has no known cause. That table gives V, J and clone size, and the DNA gave D and trimming. Counted in this sample were around 130,000 clones; 85% to 90% of them appeared once. The ten largest make up 6.7% of the sample.

In total, 600 or so healthy bone marrow donors made up the cohort. At the time of sampling, all cohort members were nominally healthy, though unrecorded immune exposures were likely present. The donor was CMV seropositive and was included in the group of 250 to 350 seropositive cohort members. A peripheral blood sample was collected from each donor, and TCR beta sequencing was performed on peripheral blood mononuclear cells. The Qiagen DNeasy Blood Extraction Kit was used to extract genomic DNA from the blood cell samples. Results the study describes overall, beyond this receptor: A later analysis found that TCR association rates varied across HLA loci, with DRB1 alleles showing the most associated TCRs and HLA-C alleles the fewest. The earlier analysis of about 600 of the donors excluded 15 to 20 rarely observed V segments, including chromosome 9 orphons, because counts were too low. In vitro tests confirmed that three of the cytomegalovirus-associated TCR beta chains recognize cytomegalovirus antigens. Linkage disequilibrium might explain the correlated functional status among segregating V segments, but an unknown experimental factor could not be excluded. According to the authors, the approach could potentially be generalized to other disease states and immunological phenotypes. A further reported finding was that TCR beta sequences accurately predicted the HLA-A and HLA-B alleles for most subjects in the first cohort. In both the original and validation cohorts, the classifier was reported to diagnose cytomegalovirus status with high specificity and sensitivity. The cohort was sequenced for TCR beta chains only, and without alpha or paired-chain data the features that could be detected were limited. A cluster of highly shared sequence variants was judged likely to represent a technical artifact of the sequencing pipeline. According to a later analysis, most CMV-associated TCR beta chains appeared to be HLA-restricted, and the HLA associations seemed to be driven largely by CMV exposure. Because some donors lacked HLA typing at each locus, the association tests relied only on the typed subset. Some IMGT-functional V segments, including TRBV6-2 and TRBV6-3, could not be distinguished by the 87-base-pair reads and were therefore excluded. In an earlier analysis of 587 of the donors, most TCR beta V segments appeared in productive rearrangements about 87% or about 30% of the time, broadly matching IMGT annotations. Several of the top co-occurrence clusters appeared to be linked to parvovirus B19, influenza, CMV and Epstein-Barr virus, according to a later analysis. When HLA alleles, especially DR and DQ, strongly co-occurred, TCR associations were difficult to assign to individual alleles. In a later genetic analysis, fewer N-insertions in productive TCRs were reported among donors in an Asian-associated ancestry cluster than the roughly 700-donor mean. Immune exposure information for the cohort was limited to CMV serostatus. Specific HLA alleles were associated with about 17,000 TCR beta sequences at a false discovery rate of 0.05 in a later analysis. Across donors, most TCR sequences were observed very rarely, whereas some public TCRs were present in many individuals. The study listed 150 to 200 TCR beta chains as associated with cytomegalovirus. A later analysis found that HLA-associated TCR beta chains were more clonally expanded and had lower generation probabilities than equally common non-associated chains. Presence/absence analyses assumed roughly uniform sequencing depth across donors, an assumption that may not hold. An association between a missense DCLRE1C variant and V-gene and J-gene trimming of TCR beta chains was found in a later genetic analysis and replicated in an independent cohort.

Of note for this clone: What antigen it recognizes has not been identified. Base qualities were left out, and no much larger clone turns up one base away.

Material: PBMCs. The chain links TRBV6-5 with TRBJ1-6; the D gene is perhaps TRBD1, from 6 matching bases. The receptor was derived from a woman in her 30s in good health and CMV-seropositive. The CDR3 region reads CASLPPGGGSPLHF. DNA sequence: TGTGCCAGCCTCCCCCCAGGCGGGGGCTCACCCCTCCACTTT.